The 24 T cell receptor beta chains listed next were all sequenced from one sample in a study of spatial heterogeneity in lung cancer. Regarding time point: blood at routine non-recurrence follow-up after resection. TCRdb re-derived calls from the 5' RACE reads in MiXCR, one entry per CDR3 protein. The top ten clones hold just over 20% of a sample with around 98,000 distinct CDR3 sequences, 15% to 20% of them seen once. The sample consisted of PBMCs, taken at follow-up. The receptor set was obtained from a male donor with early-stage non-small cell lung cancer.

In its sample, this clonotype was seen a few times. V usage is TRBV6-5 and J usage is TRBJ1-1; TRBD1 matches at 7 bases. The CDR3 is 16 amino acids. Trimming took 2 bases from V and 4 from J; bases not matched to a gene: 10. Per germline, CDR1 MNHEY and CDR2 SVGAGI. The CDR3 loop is CASSYTPDRRGTEAFF. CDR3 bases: TGTGCCAGCAGTTACACCCCGGACAGGAGGGGCACTGAAGCTTTCTTT.

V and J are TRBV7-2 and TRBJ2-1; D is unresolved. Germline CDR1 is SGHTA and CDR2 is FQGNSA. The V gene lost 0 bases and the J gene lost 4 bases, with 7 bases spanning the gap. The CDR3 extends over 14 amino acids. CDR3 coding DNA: TGTGCCAGCAGCTTAGCCTGTATTTACAATGAGCAGTTCTTC. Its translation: CASSLACIYNEQFF.

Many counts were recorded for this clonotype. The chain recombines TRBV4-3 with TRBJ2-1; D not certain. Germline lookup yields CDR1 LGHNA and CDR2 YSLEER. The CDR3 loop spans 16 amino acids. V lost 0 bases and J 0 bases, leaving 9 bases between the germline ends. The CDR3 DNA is TGCGCCAGCAGCCAAGATCGGCTGAGCTCCTACAATGAGCAGTTCTTC. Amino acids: CASSQDRLSSYNEQFF.

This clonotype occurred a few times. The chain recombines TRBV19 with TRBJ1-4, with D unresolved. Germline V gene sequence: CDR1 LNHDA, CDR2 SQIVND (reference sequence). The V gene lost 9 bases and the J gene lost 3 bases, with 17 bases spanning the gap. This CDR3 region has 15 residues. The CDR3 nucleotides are TGTGCCAGCCAAGACATCTCTAGGGCTAATGAAAAACTGTTTTTT. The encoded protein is CASQDISRANEKLFF.

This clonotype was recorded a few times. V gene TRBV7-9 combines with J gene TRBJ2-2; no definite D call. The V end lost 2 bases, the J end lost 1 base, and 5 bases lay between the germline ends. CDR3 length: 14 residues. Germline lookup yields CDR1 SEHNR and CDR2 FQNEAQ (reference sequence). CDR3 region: CASSLLGNTGELFF. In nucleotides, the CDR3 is TGTGCCAGCAGCTTACTGGGGAACACCGGGGAGCTGTTTTTT.

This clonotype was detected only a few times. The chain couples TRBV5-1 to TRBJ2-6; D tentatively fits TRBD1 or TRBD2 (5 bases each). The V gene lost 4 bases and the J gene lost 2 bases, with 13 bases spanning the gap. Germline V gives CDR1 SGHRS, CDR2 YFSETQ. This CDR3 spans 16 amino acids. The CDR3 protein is CASSGDGAAGANVLTF. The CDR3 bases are TGCGCCAGCAGCGGGGACGGTGCAGCTGGGGCCAACGTCCTGACTTTC.

CDR3 amino acids: CSARSGGRGTTDTQYF. CDR3 DNA sequence: TGCAGTGCTAGGTCGGGCGGGAGGGGAACCACAGATACGCAGTATTTT. The V gene is TRBV20-1, the J gene TRBJ2-3; 9 bases are a match to TRBD2. Germline trimming cut 3 bases from V and 2 bases from J; bases unmatched to any gene: 9. The CDR3 contains 16 residues. The V gene's germline CDR1 is DFQATT and CDR2 SNEGSKA (reference sequence).

CDR3: CATSEHQDTQYF. CDR3 coding DNA: TGTGCCACCAGCGAACACCAAGATACGCAGTATTTT. J is TRBJ2-3 and V is TRBV24-1; D unresolved. The CDR3 is 12 residues long. Per the germline V gene, CDR1 is KGHDR and CDR2 is SFDVKD. V dropped 7 bases and J dropped 5 bases, with 9 bases sitting between them.

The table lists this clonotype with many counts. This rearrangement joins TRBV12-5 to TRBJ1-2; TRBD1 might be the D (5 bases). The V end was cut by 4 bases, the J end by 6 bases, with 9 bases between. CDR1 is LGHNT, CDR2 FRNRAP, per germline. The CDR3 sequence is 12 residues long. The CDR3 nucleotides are TGTGCTAGTGGTTCCGGGACGAATGGCTACACCTTC. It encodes CASGSGTNGYTF.

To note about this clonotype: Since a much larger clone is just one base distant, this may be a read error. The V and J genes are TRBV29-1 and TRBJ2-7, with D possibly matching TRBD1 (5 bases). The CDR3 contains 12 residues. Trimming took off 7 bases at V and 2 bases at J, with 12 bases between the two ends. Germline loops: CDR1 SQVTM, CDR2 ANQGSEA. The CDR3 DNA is TGCAGCGCAGGACACGGAACCTACGAGCAGTACTTC. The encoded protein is CSAGHGTYEQYF.

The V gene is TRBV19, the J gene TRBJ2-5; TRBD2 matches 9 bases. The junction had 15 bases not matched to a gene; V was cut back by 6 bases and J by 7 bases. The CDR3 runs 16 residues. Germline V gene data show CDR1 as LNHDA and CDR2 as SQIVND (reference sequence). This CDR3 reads CASSRKSGGPEVTQYF. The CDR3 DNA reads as TGTGCCAGTAGCCGGAAAAGCGGGGGGCCGGAGGTGACCCAGTACTTC.

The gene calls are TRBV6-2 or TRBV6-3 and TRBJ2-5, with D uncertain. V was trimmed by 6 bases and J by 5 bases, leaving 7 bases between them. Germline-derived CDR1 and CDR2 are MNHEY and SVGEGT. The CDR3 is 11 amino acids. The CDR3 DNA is TGTGCCAGCAGCCAACCGGAGACCCAGTACTTC. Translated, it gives CASSQPETQYF.

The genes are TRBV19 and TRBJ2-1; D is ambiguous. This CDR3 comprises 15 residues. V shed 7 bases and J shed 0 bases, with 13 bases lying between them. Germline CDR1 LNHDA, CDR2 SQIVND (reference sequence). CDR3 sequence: CASTQDGSSYNEQFF. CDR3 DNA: TGTGCCAGTACCCAAGACGGAAGCTCCTACAATGAGCAGTTCTTC. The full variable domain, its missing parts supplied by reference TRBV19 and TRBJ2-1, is DGGITQSPKYLFRKEGQNVTLSCEQNLNHDAMYWYRQDPGQGLRLIYYSQIVNDFQKGDIAEGYSVSREKKESFPLTVTSAQKNPTAFYLCASTQDGSSYNEQFFGPGTRLTVL.

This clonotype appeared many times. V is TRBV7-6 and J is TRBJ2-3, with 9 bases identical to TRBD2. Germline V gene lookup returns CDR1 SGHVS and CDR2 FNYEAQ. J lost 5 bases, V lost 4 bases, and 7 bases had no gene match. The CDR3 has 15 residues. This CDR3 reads CASSSAAGGIDTQYF. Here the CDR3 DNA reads TGTGCCAGCAGCTCAGCAGCGGGGGGCATAGATACGCAGTATTTT.

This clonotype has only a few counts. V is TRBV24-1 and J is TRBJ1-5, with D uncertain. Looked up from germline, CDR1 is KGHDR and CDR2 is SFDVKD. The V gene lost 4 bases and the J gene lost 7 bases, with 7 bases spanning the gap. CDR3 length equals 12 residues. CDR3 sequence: CATSEVGQPQHF. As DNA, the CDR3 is TGTGCCACCAGTGAGGTGGGCCAGCCCCAGCATTTT.

In DNA form, the CDR3 reads TGTGCCACACAGACAGGGACCTACGAGCAGTACGTC. Amino acids: CATQTGTYEQYV. The chain combines TRBV28 with TRBJ2-7; the match to TRBD1 covers 7 bases. The ends lost 10 bases at V and 2 bases at J; junction bases unmatched: 5. CDR1 and CDR2 from the germline V gene are MDHEN and SYDVKM. This CDR3 is built from 12 residues.

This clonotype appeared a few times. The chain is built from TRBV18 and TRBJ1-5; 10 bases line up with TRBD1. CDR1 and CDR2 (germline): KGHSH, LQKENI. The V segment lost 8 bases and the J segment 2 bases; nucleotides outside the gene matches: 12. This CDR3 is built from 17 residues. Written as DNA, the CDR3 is TGTGCCAGCCAAAGAGGACAGGGGGGAAAAGGCAATCAGCCCCAGCATTTT. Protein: CASQRGQGGKGNQPQHF. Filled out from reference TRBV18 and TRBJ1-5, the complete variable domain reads NAGVMQNPRHLVRRRGQEARLRCSPMKGHSHVYWYRQLPEEGLKFMVYLQKENIIDESGMPKERFSAEFPKEGPSILRIQQVVRGDSAAYFCASQRGQGGKGNQPQHFGDGTRLSIL.

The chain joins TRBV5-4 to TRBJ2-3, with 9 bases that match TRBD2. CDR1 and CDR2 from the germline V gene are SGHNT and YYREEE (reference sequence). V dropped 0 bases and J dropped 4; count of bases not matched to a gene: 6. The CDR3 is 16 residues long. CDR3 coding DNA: TGTGCCAGCAGCTTGGTTCGCGGGAGGGCCTCAGATACGCAGTATTTT. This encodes CASSLVRGRASDTQYF.

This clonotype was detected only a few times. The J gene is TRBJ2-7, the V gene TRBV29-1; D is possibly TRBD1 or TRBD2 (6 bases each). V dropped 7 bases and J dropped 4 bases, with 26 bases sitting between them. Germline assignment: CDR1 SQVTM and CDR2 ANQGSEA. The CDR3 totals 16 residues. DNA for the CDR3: TGCAGCGCCACACAGGGACTCTCCCTTATTCCTTACGAGCAGTACTTC. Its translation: CSATQGLSLIPYEQYF.

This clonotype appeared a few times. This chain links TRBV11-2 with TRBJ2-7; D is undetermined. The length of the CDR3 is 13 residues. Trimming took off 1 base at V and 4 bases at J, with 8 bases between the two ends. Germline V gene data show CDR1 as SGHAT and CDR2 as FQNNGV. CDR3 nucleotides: TGTGCCAGCAGCTTAGTACGGGTTTACGAGCAGTACTTC. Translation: CASSLVRVYEQYF.

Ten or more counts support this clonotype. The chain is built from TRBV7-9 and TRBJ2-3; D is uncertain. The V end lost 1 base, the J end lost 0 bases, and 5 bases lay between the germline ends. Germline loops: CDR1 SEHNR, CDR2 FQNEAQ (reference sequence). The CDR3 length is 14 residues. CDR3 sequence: CASSLERSTDTQYF. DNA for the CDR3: TGTGCCAGCAGCTTAGAGCGTAGCACAGATACGCAGTATTTT.

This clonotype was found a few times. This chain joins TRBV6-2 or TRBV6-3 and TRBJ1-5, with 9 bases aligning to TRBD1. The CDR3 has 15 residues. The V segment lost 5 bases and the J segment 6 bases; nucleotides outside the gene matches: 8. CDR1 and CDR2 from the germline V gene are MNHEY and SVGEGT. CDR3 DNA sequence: TGTGCCAGCAGTATGACAGGGGGTCAAGGTCAGCCCCAGCATTTT. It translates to CASSMTGGQGQPQHF.

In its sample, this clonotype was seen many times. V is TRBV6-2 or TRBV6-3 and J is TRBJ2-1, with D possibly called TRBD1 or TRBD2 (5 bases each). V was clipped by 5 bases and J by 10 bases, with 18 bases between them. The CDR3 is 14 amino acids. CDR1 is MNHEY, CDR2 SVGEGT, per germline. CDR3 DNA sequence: TGTGCCAGCAGTGGAGGACATGATGGGGAAGAGCAGTTCTTC. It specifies CASSGGHDGEEQFF.

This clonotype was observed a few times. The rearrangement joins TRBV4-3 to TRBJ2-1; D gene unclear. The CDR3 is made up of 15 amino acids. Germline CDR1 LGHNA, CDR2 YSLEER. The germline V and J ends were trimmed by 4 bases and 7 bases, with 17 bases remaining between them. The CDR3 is CASSLGGRSRNEQFF. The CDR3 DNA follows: TGCGCCAGCAGCCTAGGCGGCAGGTCACGGAATGAGCAGTTCTTC.